This TCR beta chain was sequenced for a study of cytomegalovirus exposure and HLA in healthy donors. Study information: Assignment to the Caucasian-associated ancestry cluster applied to more than 75% of the approximately 360 genotyped donors. Study conclusions and caveats: Associated with cytomegalovirus, according to the listing, were around 170 TCR beta chains. A later analysis showed that HLA-associated TCR beta chains had undergone more clonal expansion than equally common others.

This CDR3 contains 13 residues. Germline CDR1 is MDHEN and CDR2 is SYDVKM. V dropped 4 bases and J dropped 9; count of bases not matched to a gene: 6. This clone was observed a single time. What it binds is unknown. Primers: 60 Vbeta forward and 13 Jbeta reverse. The table came from immunoSEQ multiplex PCR; TCRdb's copy has only in-frame clones and leaves some out. This table has 95,000 to 110,000 clones, over 60% appearing once. The sequenced sample consisted of PBMCs. The chain employs TRBV28 and TRBJ1-2, with 9 bases that match TRBD1. The TCR sequence derives from a woman between 18 and 30 years old in good health and CMV-seropositive. Here the CDR3 DNA reads TGTGCCAGCAGTTCGACAGGGGGACTAAGCTACACCTTC. Its protein product is CASSSTGGLSYTF.